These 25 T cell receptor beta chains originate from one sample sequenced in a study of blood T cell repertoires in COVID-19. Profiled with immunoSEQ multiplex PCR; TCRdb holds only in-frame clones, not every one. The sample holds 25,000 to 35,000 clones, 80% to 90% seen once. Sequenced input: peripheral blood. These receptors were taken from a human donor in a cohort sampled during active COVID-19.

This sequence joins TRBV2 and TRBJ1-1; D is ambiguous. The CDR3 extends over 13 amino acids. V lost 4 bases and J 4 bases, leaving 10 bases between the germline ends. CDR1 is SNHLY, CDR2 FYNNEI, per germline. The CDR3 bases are TGTGCCAGCAGTGTCGGGGAAGGCACTGAAGCTTTCTTT. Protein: CASSVGEGTEAFF.

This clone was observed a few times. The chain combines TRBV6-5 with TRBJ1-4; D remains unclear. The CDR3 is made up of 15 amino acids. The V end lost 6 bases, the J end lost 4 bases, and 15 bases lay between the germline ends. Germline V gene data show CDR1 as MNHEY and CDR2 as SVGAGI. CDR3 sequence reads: CASSQRLLFNEKLFF. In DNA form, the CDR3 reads TGTGCCAGCAGCCAAAGACTCCTTTTTAATGAAAAACTGTTTTTT.

The CDR3 sequence is CASSQVRQGSHEQYF. As DNA, the CDR3 is TGCGCCAGCAGCCAGGTACGACAGGGGAGCCACGAGCAGTACTTC. The chain combines TRBV4-3 with TRBJ2-7, with 8 bases aligning to TRBD1. Germline trimming cut 3 bases from V and 5 bases from J; bases unmatched to any gene: 9. The CDR3 covers 15 residues. Germline lookup yields CDR1 LGHNA and CDR2 YSLEER.

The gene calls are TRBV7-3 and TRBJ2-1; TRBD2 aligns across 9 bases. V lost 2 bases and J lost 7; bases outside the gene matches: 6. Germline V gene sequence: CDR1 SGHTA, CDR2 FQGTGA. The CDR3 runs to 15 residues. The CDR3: CASSLYAGGTNEQFF. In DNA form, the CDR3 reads TGTGCCAGCAGCTTATACGCGGGGGGGACGAATGAGCAGTTCTTC.

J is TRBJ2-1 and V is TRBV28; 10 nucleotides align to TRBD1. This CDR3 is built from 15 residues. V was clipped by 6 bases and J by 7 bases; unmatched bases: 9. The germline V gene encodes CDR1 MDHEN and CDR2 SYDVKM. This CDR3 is CASRPTGGVINEQFF. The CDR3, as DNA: TGTGCCAGCAGGCCGACAGGGGGCGTTATAAATGAGCAGTTCTTC.

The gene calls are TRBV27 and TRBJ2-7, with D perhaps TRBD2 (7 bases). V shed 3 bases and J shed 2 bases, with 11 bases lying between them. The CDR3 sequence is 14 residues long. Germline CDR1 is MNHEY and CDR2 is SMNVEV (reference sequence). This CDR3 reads CASSLRGGPYEQYF. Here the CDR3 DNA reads TGTGCCAGCAGTTTGAGGGGGGGACCCTACGAGCAGTACTTC.

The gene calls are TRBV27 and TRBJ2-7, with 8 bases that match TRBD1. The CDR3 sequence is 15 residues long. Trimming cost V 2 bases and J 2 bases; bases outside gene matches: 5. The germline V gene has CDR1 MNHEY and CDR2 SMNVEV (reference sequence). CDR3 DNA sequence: TGTGCCAGCAGTTTACGGCAGGGGGCCACCTACGAGCAGTACTTC. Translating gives CASSLRQGATYEQYF.

The CDR3 loop is CASSLKRGVYNEQFF. The CDR3 coding sequence is TGCGCCAGCAGCCTAAAGCGGGGGGTCTACAATGAGCAGTTCTTC. The V call is TRBV5-1, the J call TRBJ2-1, with 9 bases that match TRBD2. Trimming removed 4 bases from V and 3 bases from J; junction bases left unmatched: 5. Germline V gene lookup returns CDR1 SGHRS and CDR2 YFSETQ. This CDR3 has 15 amino acids. Looking up the rest from reference TRBV5-1 and TRBJ2-1 gives the full variable domain: KAGVTQTPRYLIKTRGQQVTLSCSPISGHRSVSWYQQTPGQGLQFLFEYFSETQRNKGNFPGRFSGRQFSNSRSEMNVSTLELGDSALYLCASSLKRGVYNEQFFGPGTRLTVL.

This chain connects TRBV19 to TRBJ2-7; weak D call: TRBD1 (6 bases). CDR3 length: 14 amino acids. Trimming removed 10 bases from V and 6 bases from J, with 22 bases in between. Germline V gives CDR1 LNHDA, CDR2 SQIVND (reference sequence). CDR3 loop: CATTPQLGACEQYF. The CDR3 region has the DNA TGTGCCACCACGCCCCAGTTGGGGGCATGCGAGCAGTACTTC.

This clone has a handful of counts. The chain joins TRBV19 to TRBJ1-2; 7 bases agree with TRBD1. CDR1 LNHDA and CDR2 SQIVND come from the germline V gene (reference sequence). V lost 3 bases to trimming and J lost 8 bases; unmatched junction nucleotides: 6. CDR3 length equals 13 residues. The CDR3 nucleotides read TGTGCCAGTAGTATCGGGGCAGGGGGAGGCTACACCTTC. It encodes CASSIGAGGGYTF.

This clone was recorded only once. As DNA, the CDR3 is TGTGCCAGTAGTTTCACAGGGGGAGGTCAGCCCCAGCATTTT. Translated, it gives CASSFTGGGQPQHF. V gene TRBV19 combines with J gene TRBJ1-5; 8 bases agree with TRBD1. The germline gives CDR1 LNHDA, CDR2 SQIVND (reference sequence). With V trimmed by 5 bases and J by 6 bases, 6 bases remained unmatched. The length of the CDR3 is 14 residues.

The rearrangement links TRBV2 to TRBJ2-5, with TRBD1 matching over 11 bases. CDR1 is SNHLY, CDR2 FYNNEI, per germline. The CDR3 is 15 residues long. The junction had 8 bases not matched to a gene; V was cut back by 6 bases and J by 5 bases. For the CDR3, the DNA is TGTGCCAGCAGGGGCGGACAGGGGGCGAGGGAGACCCAGTACTTC. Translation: CASRGGQGARETQYF.

CDR3 DNA sequence: TGTGCCAGCAGCTTGACTACAACTGGAAACACCATATATTTT. Its protein product is CASSLTTTGNTIYF. This sequence joins TRBV5-6 and TRBJ1-3; D unresolved. V dropped 1 base and J dropped 2 bases, with 7 bases sitting between them. The CDR3 contains 14 residues. Germline-derived CDR1 and CDR2 are SGHDT and YYEEEE.

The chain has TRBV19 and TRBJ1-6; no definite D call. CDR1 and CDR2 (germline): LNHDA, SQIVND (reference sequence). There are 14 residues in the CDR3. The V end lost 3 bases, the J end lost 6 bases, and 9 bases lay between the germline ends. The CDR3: CASSMRRSNSPLHF. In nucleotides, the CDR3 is TGTGCCAGTAGTATGAGGAGGTCTAATTCACCCCTCCACTTT.

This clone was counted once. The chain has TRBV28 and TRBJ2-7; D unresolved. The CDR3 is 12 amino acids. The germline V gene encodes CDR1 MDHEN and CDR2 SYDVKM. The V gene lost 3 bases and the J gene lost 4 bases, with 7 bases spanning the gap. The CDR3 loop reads CASSLMRYEQYF. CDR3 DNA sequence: TGTGCCAGCAGTTTGATGAGATACGAGCAGTACTTC.

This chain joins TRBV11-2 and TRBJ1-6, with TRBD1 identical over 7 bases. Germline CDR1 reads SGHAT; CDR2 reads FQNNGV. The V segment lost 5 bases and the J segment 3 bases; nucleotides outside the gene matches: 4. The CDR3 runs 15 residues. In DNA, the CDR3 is TGTGCCAGCAGCCGACAGGGAGGCTATAATTCACCCCTCCACTTT. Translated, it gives CASSRQGGYNSPLHF.

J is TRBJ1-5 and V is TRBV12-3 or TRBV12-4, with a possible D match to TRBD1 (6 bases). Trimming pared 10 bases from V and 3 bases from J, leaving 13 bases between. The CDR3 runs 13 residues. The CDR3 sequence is CAIAEGDNQPQHF. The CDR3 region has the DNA TGTGCCATCGCTGAGGGGGACAATCAGCCCCAGCATTTT.

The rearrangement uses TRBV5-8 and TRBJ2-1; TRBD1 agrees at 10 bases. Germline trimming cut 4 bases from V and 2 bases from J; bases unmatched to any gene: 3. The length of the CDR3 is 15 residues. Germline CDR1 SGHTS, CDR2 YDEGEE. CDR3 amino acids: CASSLDRGAYNEQFF. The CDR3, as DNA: TGTGCCAGCAGCCTGGACAGGGGGGCCTACAATGAGCAGTTCTTC.

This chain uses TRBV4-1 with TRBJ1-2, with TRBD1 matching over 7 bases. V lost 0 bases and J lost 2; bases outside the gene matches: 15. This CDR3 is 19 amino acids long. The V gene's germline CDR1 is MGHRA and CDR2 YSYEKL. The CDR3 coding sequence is TGCGCCAGCAGCCAAGACGTTAGACAGGGAGAATCTTCCAACTATGGCTACACCTTC. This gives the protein CASSQDVRQGESSNYGYTF.

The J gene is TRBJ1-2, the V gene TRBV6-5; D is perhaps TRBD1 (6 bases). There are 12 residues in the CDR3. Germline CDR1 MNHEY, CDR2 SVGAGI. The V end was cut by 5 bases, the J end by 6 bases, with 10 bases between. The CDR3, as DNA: TGTGCCAGCAGTCCCAACAGGGATGGCTACACCTTC. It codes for CASSPNRDGYTF.

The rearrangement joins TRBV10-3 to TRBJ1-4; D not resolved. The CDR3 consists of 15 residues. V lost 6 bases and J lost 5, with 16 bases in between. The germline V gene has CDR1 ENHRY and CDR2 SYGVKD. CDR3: CAISGGDGGNEKLFF. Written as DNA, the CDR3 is TGTGCCATCAGCGGAGGAGACGGCGGGAATGAAAAACTGTTTTTT.

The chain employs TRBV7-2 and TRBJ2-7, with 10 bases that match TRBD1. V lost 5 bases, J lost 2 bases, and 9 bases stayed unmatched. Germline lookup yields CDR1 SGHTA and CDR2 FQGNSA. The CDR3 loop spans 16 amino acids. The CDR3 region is CASSLGQGTRAYEQYF. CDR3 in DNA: TGTGCCAGCAGCCTGGGACAGGGGACGAGGGCCTACGAGCAGTACTTC.

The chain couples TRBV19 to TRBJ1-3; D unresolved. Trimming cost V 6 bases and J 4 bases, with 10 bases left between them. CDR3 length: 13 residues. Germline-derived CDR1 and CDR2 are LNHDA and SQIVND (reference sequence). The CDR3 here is CASSSFQGNTIYF. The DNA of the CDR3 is TGTGCCAGTAGCTCCTTCCAGGGAAACACCATATATTTT.

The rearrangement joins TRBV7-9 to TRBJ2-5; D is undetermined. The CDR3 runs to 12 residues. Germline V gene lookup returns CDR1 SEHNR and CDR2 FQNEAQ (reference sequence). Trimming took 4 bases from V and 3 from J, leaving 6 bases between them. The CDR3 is CASSSIEETQYF. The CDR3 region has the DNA TGTGCCAGCAGCTCTATTGAAGAGACCCAGTACTTC.

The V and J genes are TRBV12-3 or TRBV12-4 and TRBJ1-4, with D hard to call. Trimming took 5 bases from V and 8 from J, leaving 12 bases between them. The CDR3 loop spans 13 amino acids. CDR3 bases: TGTGCCAGCAGTCCGCACGACGGGGAAAAACTGTTTTTT. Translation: CASSPHDGEKLFF.